These T cell receptor beta chains were read from a single sample in a study of CD8 T cells in Susac syndrome. Each CDR3 protein gets one entry after TCRdb re-called the immunoSEQ multiplex PCR reads with MiXCR. The data contain under 90,000 distinct CDR3 sequences, around 93% of them singletons. The sample taken for sequencing was CD8+ T cells from PBMCs. The origin of the receptors is a human donor with Susac syndrome. The conserved cysteine and the conserved F or W are not part of the CDR3 here. Fields, in order: J gene, V gene, clone size, CDR3 protein. Clone size appears in some rows only: once, few, many, or a class for an expanded clone.

J gene: TRBJ2-7
V gene: TRBV25-1
clone size: NA
CDR3 protein: ASTSGRGFGYEQY

J gene: TRBJ2-7
V gene: TRBV30
clone size: NA
CDR3 protein: AWHRTGDYEQY

J gene: TRBJ2-7
V gene: TRBV7-6
clone size: once
CDR3 protein: ASSLEASGIYEQY

J gene: TRBJ2-6
V gene: TRBV30
clone size: once
CDR3 protein: AWLGLSSGANVLT

J gene: TRBJ2-1
V gene: TRBV29-1
clone size: NA
CDR3 protein: SVRDPGLVPMRQF

J gene: TRBJ1-5
V gene: TRBV5-6
clone size: NA
CDR3 protein: ASSFGIGNQPQH

J gene: TRBJ1-2
V gene: TRBV7-9
clone size: NA
CDR3 protein: ASSLAGTGDGPYGYT

J gene: TRBJ1-1
V gene: TRBV24-1
clone size: NA
CDR3 protein: ATSDPQVLNTEAF

J gene: TRBJ1-1
V gene: TRBV2
clone size: NA
CDR3 protein: ASRDPRNTEAF

J gene: TRBJ2-1
V gene: TRBV29-1
clone size: NA
CDR3 protein: SVVIPPDEQF

J gene: TRBJ2-3
V gene: TRBV5-6
clone size: NA
CDR3 protein: ASSLGGGGPTDTQY

J gene: TRBJ1-2
V gene: TRBV29-1
clone size: NA
CDR3 protein: SVEEGNYGYT

J gene: TRBJ2-1
V gene: TRBV2
clone size: NA
CDR3 protein: ASSEFKRDQF

J gene: TRBJ2-5
V gene: TRBV11-2
clone size: once
CDR3 protein: ASSFESSRAETQY

J gene: TRBJ2-5
V gene: TRBV30
clone size: NA
CDR3 protein: ARSGSPGGGRRETQY

J gene: TRBJ2-5
V gene: TRBV5-6
clone size: once
CDR3 protein: ASSFFGGTSAQETQY

J gene: TRBJ2-3
V gene: TRBV19
clone size: NA
CDR3 protein: ASLGMDTQY

J gene: TRBJ2-3
V gene: TRBV7-9
clone size: NA
CDR3 protein: ASSLAGSMTDTQY

J gene: TRBJ2-7
V gene: TRBV12-3/TRBV12-4
clone size: NA
CDR3 protein: ASTSGLNEQY

J gene: TRBJ2-5
V gene: TRBV7-6
clone size: NA
CDR3 protein: ASRRQLGTSGKEGETQY